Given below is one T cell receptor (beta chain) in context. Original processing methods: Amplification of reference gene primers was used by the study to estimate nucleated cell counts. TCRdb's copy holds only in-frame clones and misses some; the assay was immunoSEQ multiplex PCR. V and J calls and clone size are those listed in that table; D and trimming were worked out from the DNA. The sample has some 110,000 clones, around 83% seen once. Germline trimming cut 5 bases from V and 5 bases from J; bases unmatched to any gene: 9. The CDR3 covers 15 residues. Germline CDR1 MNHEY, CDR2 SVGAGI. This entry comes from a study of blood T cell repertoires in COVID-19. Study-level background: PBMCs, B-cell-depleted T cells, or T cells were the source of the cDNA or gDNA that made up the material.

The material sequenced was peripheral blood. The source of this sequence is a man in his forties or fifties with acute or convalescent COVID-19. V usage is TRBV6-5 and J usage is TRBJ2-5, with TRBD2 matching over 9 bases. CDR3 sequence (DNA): TGTGCCAGCAGTCCCTATAGCGGGGGTGGGGAGACCCAGTACTTC. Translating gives CASSPYSGGGETQYF.